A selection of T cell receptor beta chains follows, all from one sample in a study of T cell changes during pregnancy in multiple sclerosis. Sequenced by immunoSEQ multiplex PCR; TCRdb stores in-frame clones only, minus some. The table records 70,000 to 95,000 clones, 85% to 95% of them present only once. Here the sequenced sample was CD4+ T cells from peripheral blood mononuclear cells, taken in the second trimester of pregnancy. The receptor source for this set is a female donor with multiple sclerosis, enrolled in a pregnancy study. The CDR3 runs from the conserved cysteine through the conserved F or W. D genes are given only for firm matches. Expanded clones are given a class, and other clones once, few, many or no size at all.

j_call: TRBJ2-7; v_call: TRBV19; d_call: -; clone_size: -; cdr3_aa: CASSMRDTRTYEQYF; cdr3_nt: TGTGCCAGTAGTATGAGGGACACGAGAACCTACGAGCAGTACTTC
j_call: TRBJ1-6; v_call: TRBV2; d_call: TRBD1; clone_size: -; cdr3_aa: CASSDGTGFSPLHF; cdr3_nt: TGTGCCAGCAGTGACGGGACAGGGTTCTCACCCCTCCACTTT
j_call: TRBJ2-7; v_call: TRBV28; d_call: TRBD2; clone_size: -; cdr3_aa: CASRIGTSRYEQYF; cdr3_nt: TGTGCCAGCAGGATCGGGACTAGCCGATACGAGCAGTACTTC
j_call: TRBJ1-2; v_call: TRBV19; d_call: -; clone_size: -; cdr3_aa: CATSEGMNYGYTF; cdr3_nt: TGTGCCACCTCTGAGGGTATGAACTATGGCTACACCTTC
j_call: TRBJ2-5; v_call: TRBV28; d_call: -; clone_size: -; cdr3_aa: CASSPEGGYQETQYF; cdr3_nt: TGTGCCAGCAGTCCCGAGGGGGGGTACCAAGAGACCCAGTACTTC
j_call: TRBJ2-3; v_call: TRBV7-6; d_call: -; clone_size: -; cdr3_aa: CASSSQNGVSTDTQYF; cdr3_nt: TGTGCCAGCAGCTCCCAAAACGGGGTTAGCACAGATACGCAGTATTTT
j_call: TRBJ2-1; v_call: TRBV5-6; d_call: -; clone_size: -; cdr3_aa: CASSLVPGSSYNEQFF; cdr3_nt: TGTGCCAGCAGCTTGGTCCCGGGGAGCTCCTACAATGAGCAGTTCTTC
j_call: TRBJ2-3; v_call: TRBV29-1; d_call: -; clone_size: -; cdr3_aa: CSVEVGGGDTQYF; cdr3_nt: TGCAGCGTTGAAGTTGGAGGAGGAGATACGCAGTATTTT
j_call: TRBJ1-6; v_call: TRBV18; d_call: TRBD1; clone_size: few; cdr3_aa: CASSAQGADSPLHF; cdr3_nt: TGTGCCAGCTCAGCCCAGGGGGCAGATTCACCCCTCCACTTT
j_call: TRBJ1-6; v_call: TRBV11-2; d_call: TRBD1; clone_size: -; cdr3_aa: CASSPTGGENSPLHF; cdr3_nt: TGTGCCAGCAGCCCGACAGGGGGCGAGAATTCACCCCTCCACTTT
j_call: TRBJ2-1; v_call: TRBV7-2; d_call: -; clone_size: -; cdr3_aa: CASSPRVKYNEQFF; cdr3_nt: TGTGCCAGCAGCCCCCGCGTGAAGTACAATGAGCAGTTCTTC
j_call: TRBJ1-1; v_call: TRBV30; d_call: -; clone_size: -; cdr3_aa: CAWRTRGAEAFF; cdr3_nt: TGTGCCTGGAGGACCCGGGGGGCTGAAGCTTTCTTT
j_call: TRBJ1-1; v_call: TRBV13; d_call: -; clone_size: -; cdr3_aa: CASSRVGGATEAFF; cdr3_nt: TGTGCCAGCAGTCGAGTTGGGGGGGCAACTGAAGCTTTCTTT
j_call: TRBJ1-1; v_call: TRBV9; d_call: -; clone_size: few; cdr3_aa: CASSVEGDTEAFF; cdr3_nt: TGTGCCAGCAGCGTAGAGGGGGACACTGAAGCTTTCTTT
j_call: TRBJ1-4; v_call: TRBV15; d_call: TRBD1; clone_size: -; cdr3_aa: CATSTRQGNEKLFF; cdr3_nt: TGTGCCACCAGCACCAGACAGGGAAATGAAAAACTGTTTTTT
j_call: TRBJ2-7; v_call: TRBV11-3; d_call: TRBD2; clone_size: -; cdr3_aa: CASSLGGRVGEQYF; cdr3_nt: TGTGCCAGCAGCTTAGGTGGGAGGGTCGGCGAGCAGTACTTC
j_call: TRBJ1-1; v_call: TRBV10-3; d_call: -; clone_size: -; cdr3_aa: CAIRKTGMNTEAFF; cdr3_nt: TGTGCCATCAGGAAAACAGGGATGAACACTGAAGCTTTCTTT
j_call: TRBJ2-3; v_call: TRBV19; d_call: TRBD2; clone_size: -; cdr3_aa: CASSITPGGRDTQYF; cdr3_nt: TGTGCCAGTAGTATAACCCCGGGGGGGAGAGATACGCAGTATTTT
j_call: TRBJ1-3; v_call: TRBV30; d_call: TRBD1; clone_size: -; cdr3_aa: CAWERDSDGNTIYF; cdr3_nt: TGTGCCTGGGAACGGGACAGCGACGGAAACACCATATATTTT
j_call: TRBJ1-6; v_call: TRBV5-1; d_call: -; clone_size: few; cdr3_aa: CASSLGQSPLHF; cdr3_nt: TGCGCCAGCAGCTTGGGACAGTCACCCCTCCACTTT
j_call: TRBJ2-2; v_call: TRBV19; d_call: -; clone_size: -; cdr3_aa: CASSPRDFTGELFF; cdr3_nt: TGTGCCAGTAGTCCGAGGGACTTCACCGGGGAGCTGTTTTTT
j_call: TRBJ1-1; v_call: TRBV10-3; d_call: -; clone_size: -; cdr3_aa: CAITADSNTEAFF; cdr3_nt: TGTGCCATAACGGCTGACTCGAACACTGAAGCTTTCTTT
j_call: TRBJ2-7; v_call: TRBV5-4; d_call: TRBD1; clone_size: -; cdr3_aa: CASSGQGSYEQYF; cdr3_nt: TGTGCCAGCAGCGGACAGGGGAGTTACGAGCAGTACTTC
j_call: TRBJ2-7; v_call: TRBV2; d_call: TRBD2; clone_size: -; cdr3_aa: CASSFKAGSSEQYF; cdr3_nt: TGTGCCAGCAGCTTCAAAGCGGGAAGTAGCGAGCAGTACTTC
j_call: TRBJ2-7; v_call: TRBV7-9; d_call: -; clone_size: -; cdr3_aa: CASSPLTSRTYEQYF; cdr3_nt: TGTGCCAGCAGCCCCCTGACAAGCCGAACCTACGAGCAGTACTTC
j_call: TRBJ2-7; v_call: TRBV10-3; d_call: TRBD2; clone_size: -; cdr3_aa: CAISGGPAGGTYEQYF; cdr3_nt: TGTGCCATCAGTGGGGGACCAGCGGGGGGAACCTACGAGCAGTACTTC
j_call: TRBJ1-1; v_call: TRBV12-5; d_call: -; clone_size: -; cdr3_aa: CASGPVGTGNTEAFF; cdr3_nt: TGTGCTAGTGGCCCTGTGGGCACAGGGAACACTGAAGCTTTCTTT
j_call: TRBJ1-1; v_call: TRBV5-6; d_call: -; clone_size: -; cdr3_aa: CASSLVRSGIMNTEAFF; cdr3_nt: TGTGCCAGCAGCTTGGTTAGAAGTGGTATTATGAACACTGAAGCTTTCTTT
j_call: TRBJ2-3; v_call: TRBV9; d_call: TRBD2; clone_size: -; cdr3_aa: CASSTGGTSGVDTQYF; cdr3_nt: TGTGCCAGCTCTACCGGGGGGACTAGCGGGGTAGATACGCAGTATTTT
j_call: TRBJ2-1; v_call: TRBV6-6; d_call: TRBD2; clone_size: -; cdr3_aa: CASSSESGRHNNEQFF; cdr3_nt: TGTGCCAGCAGTTCCGAAAGCGGGAGGCACAACAATGAGCAGTTCTTC
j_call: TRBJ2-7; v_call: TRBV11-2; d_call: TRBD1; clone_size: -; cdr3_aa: CASSTDRGKEQYF; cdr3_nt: TGTGCCAGCAGCACTGACAGGGGGAAAGAGCAGTACTTC
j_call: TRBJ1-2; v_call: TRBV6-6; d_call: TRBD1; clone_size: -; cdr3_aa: CASSQSGGAGGYTF; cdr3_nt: TGTGCCAGCAGTCAGTCAGGGGGCGCCGGTGGCTACACCTTC
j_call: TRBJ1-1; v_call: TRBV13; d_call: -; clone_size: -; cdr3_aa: CASSFPGFNTEAFF; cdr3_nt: TGTGCCAGCAGCTTTCCAGGGTTTAACACTGAAGCTTTCTTT
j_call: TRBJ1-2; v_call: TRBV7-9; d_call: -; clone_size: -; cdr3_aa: CASSLSGGNYGYTF; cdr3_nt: TGTGCCAGCAGCCTTAGCGGGGGAAACTATGGCTACACCTTC
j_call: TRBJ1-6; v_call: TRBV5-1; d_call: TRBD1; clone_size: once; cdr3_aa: CASSLPTGGNSPLHF; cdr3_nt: TGCGCCAGCAGCTTGCCGACAGGGGGGAATTCACCCCTCCACTTT
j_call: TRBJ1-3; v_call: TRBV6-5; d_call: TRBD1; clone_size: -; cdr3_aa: CASSFRQGSSGNTIYF; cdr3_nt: TGTGCCAGCAGTTTTCGACAGGGGAGCTCTGGAAACACCATATATTTT
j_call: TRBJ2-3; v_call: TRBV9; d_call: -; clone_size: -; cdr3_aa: CASSEGAQDTQYF; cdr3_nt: TGTGCCAGCAGCGAGGGAGCTCAGGATACGCAGTATTTT
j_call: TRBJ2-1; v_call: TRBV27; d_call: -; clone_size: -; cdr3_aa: CASSPTPRANNEQFF; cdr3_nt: TGTGCCAGCAGCCCCACTCCCAGGGCTAACAATGAGCAGTTCTTC
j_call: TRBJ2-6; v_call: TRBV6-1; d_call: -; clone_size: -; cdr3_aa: CASTQGSGANVLTF; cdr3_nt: TGTGCCAGCACTCAGGGCTCTGGGGCCAACGTCCTGACTTTC
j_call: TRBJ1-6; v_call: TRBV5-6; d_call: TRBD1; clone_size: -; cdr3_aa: CASSLRIGTGTYNSPLHF; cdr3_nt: TGTGCCAGCAGCTTGAGAATAGGGACAGGGACCTATAATTCACCCCTCCACTTT
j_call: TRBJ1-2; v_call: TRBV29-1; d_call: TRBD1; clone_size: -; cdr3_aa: CSVDKFWGTEYTF; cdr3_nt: TGCAGCGTTGATAAATTTTGGGGGACAGAATACACCTTC
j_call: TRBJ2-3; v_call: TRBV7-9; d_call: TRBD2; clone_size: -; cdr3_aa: CASSPGTGGTSGADTQYF; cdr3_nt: TGTGCCAGCAGCCCCGGGACAGGGGGGACTAGCGGGGCAGATACGCAGTATTTT
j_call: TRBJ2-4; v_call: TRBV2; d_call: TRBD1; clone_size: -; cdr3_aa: CASRRRDSKNIQYF; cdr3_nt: TGTGCCAGTCGACGCCGGGACAGCAAAAACATTCAGTACTTC
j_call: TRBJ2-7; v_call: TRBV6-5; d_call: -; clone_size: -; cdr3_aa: CATAGKSSSYEQYF; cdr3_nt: TGTGCCACCGCCGGGAAATCGAGCTCCTACGAGCAGTACTTC
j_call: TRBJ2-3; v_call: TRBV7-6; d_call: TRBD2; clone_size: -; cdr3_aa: CASSLTAGGLEGVRDTQYF; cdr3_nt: TGTGCCAGCAGCTTAACGGCAGGTGGACTAGAAGGGGTTCGGGATACGCAGTATTTT
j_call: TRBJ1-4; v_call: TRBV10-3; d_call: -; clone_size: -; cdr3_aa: CATSRQDEKLFF; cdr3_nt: TGTGCCACCTCCCGACAGGATGAAAAACTGTTTTTT
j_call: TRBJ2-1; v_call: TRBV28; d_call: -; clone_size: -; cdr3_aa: CASSLGVRGNEQFF; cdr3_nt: TGTGCCAGCAGTTTGGGAGTCCGGGGCAATGAGCAGTTCTTC
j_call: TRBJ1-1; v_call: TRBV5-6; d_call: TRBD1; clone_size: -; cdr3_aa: CASSYKTGQGSVAFF; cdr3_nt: TGTGCCAGCAGCTACAAGACGGGACAGGGAAGTGTAGCTTTCTTT
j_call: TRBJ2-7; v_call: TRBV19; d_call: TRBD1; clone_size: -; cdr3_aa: CASSRPGTGKTEQYF; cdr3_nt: TGTGCCAGTAGTAGGCCCGGGACAGGGAAGACCGAGCAGTACTTC
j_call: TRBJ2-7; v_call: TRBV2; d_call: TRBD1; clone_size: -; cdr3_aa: CASSEDTGVISSYEQYF; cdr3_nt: TGTGCCAGCAGTGAGGATACAGGGGTGATAAGCTCCTACGAGCAGTACTTC
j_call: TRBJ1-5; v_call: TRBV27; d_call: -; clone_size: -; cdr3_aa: CASSLSWASNQPQHF; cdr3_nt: TGTGCCAGCAGTTTATCATGGGCCAGCAATCAGCCCCAGCATTTT
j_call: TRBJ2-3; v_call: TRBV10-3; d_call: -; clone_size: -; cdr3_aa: CAISVSADTQYF; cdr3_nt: TGTGCCATCAGTGTCTCGGCAGATACGCAGTATTTT
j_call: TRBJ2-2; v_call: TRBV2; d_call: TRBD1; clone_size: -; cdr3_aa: CARTTGGNTGELFF; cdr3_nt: TGTGCCAGAACGACAGGGGGCAACACCGGGGAGCTGTTTTTT
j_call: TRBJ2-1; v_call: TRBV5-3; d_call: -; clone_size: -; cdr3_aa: CARSRTIYNEQFF; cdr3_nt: TGTGCCAGAAGCCGGACTATATACAATGAGCAGTTCTTC
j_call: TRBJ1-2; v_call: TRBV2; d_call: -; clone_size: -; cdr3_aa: CASSVVQDGGYTF; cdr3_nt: TGTGCCAGCAGTGTGGTACAGGACGGGGGCTACACCTTC